A single TCR beta chain is shown here with its context. No antigen is known for it. The V gene's germline CDR1 is LNHDA and CDR2 SQIVND (reference sequence). V dropped 5 bases and J dropped 10 bases, with 14 bases sitting between them. The length of the CDR3 is 13 residues. The entry originates in a study of cytomegalovirus exposure and HLA in healthy donors. As for the study in general: The approximately 660 first-cohort repertoires shared a platform with the approximately 130 validation repertoires, as reported in a later analysis.

Study-wide results and caveats: It was reportedly the case that the classifier diagnosed cytomegalovirus status with high specificity and sensitivity. In vitro data verified a few CMV-associated chains as specific for CMV antigens.

TCRdb keeps only in-frame clones here, not all; method: immunoSEQ multiplex PCR. The repertoire holds about 98,000 clones, with 70% to 90% as singletons. The sequence was obtained from a woman in her 30s in good health and CMV-seronegative. V is TRBV19 and J is TRBJ1-4; D might be TRBD1 (5 bases). Sequencing was done on a sample of PBMCs. As DNA, the CDR3 is TGTGCCAGTAGTCTGAGTTCGACAGTAAAACTGTTTTTT. It translates to CASSLSSTVKLFF. Full variable domain (outside the CDR3, taken from reference TRBV19 and TRBJ1-4): DGGITQSPKYLFRKEGQNVTLSCEQNLNHDAMYWYRQDPGQGLRLIYYSQIVNDFQKGDIAEGYSVSREKKESFPLTVTSAQKNPTAFYLCASSLSSTVKLFFGSGTQLSVL.